This T cell receptor beta chain emerged from a study of Graves' ophthalmopathy and Graves' hyperthyroidism. This clonotype was seen only once. Its antigen remains unidentified. Cases classed as stable hyperthyroidism had no ophthalmopathy within 18 months of follow-up. Isolation of PBMCs was performed using 8 to 10 ml of fresh peripheral blood. Notes on the study in general: Blood was where most expanded thyroid clonotypes above 0.001 frequency also turned up. Discriminating ophthalmopathy from stable hyperthyroidism, a 13-signature model attained a sensitivity of around 87% and a specificity of approximately 81%.

CDR3 regions of TCR beta were amplified from RNA transcripts. The workflow started with a first-round RT-PCR run with HTBI primers and then moved on to a second-round multiplex PCR. MiXCR was run by TCRdb on the multiplex PCR reads, yielding one entry per CDR3 protein. In the table there are some 380,000 distinct CDR3 sequences, approximately 15% of which are singletons. Germline V gives CDR1 DFQATT, CDR2 SNEGSKA (reference sequence). V shed 6 bases and J shed 0 bases, with 9 bases lying between them. This CDR3 comprises 14 residues. Sample: peripheral blood. The TCR originated in a woman between 18 and 29 years old with stable Graves' hyperthyroidism. The chain employs TRBV20-1 and TRBJ2-6, with D possibly TRBD1 on 6 matching bases. CDR3 coding DNA: TGCAGTGCACAGGGTTACTCTGGGGCCAACGTCCTGACTTTC. Its translation: CSAQGYSGANVLTF.